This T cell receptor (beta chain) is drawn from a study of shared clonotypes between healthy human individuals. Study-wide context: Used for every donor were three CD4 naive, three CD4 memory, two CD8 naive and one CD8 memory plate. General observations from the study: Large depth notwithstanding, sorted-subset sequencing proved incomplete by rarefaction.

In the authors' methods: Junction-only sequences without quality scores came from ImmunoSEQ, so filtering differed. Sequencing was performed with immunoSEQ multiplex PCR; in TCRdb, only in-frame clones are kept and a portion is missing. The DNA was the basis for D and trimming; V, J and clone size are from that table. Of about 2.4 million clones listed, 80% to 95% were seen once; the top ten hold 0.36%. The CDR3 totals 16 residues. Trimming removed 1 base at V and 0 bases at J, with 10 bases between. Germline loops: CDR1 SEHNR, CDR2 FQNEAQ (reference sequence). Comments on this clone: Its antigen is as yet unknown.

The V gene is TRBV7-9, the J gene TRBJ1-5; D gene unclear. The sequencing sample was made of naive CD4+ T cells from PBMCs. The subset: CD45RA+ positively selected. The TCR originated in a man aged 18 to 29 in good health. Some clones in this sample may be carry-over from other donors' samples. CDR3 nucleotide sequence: TGTGCCAGCAGCTTAGGTTCCGGGGATAGCAATCAGCCCCAGCATTTT. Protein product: CASSLGSGDSNQPQHF.